This T cell receptor (beta chain) was identified during a study of T-cell memory formation after mild COVID-19. Germline values: CDR1 DFQATT, CDR2 SNEGSKA (reference sequence). V was pared by 3 bases and J by 6 bases, with 14 bases between. The CDR3 has 13 residues. Study findings and constraints: Contracting CD4+ clones sat mainly in CM and EM; CD8+ in EMRA.

TCRdb ran MiXCR on the 5' RACE reads and lists one entry per CDR3 protein. In the table there are under 300,000 distinct CDR3 sequences, roughly 8.2% of which are singletons. In regard to this clonotype: Its antigen is undetermined.

The V gene is TRBV20-1, the J gene TRBJ1-2, with D possibly TRBD1 on 5 matching bases. The sample comprised PBMCs or a T cell subset sorted from them (not recorded which). The receptor comes from a man aged 18-30 years who had mild COVID-19 (a few samples of this study predate the infection). Cell type and time point are not known. The CDR3 region has the DNA TGCAGTGCTAGTCTAGGGGCGCAGGATGGCTACACCTTC. Its translation: CSASLGAQDGYTF.